This TCR beta chain derives from a study of cytomegalovirus exposure and HLA in healthy donors. Overall study: Some 85 million unique TCRs from HLA-typed donors were held in an early data release.

PCR amplification relied on 60 Vbeta primers (plus 13 Jbeta primers). The assay was immunoSEQ multiplex PCR, and TCRdb's table has in-frame clones only and misses some. The table shows roughly 38,000 clones, with 90% to 95% occurring only once. When sampled, the donors appeared nominally healthy, though they likely had unrecorded immune exposures. The CDR3 loop spans 13 amino acids. Germline lookup yields CDR1 MDHEN and CDR2 SYDVKM. Trimming shortened V by 2 bases and J by 0 bases, and 3 bases separated the two germline ends. Whole-study findings and limits: There were some V segments, including TRBV6-2 and TRBV6-3, excluded as indistinguishable. Associated with cytomegalovirus, according to the listing, were 164 TCR beta chains.

On this clone: Its antigen remains unidentified.

The chain couples TRBV28 to TRBJ2-3; no definite D call. The clonotype was recovered from a woman between 18 and 30 years old in good health and CMV-seronegative. What was sequenced was PBMCs. The chain's CDR3 is CASSLPSTDTQYF. The CDR3 nucleotides read TGTGCCAGCAGTTTACCTAGCACAGATACGCAGTATTTT.